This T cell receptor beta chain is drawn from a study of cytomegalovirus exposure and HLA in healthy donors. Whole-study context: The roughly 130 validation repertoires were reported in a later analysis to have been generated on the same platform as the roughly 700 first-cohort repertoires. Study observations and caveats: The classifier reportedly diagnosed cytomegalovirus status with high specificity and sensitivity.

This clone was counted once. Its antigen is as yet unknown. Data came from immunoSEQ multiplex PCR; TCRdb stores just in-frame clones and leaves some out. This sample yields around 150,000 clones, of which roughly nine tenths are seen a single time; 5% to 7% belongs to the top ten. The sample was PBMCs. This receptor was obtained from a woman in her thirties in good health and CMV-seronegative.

The CDR3 bases are TGTGCCAGCAGCGCGACAGGGGTTGGCACTGAAGCTTTCTTT. Amino acids: CASSATGVGTEAFF. The chain recombines TRBV6-1 with TRBJ1-1, with TRBD1 identical over 8 bases. V shed 6 bases and J 4 bases; nucleotides not matched to a gene: 7. Germline assignment: CDR1 MNHNS and CDR2 SASEGT. The CDR3 has 14 residues.